This paragraph covers one T cell receptor (beta chain) sequence. Its specificity is unknown. The time point was: 2015-2016 season, 7 days after influenza vaccination. The germline gives CDR1 KGHSH, CDR2 LQKENI. The V and J ends lost 5 bases and 8 bases respectively, with 9 bases between them. The length of the CDR3 is 11 residues. This entry belongs to a study of follicular helper T cells after annual influenza vaccination. Study summary: Some donors were sampled over the 2013-2014, 2014-2015 and 2015-2016 vaccinations. Study-wide findings and caveats: Successive annual vaccinations recalled a recurrent oligoclonal ICOS+CD38+ cTfh response with influenza-specific clonotypes. Plasmablast frequency change correlated with clonality change in ICOS+CD38+ cTfh.

TCRdb keeps only in-frame clones here, not all; method: immunoSEQ multiplex PCR. The repertoire consists of some 7,000 clones, with roughly 80% occurring once and the leading ten covering roughly 0.54%. This chain joins TRBV18 and TRBJ1-2, with unresolved D. Sequenced material: CXCR5- memory CD4+ T cells sorted from blood, taken 7 days after influenza vaccination. The sequence derives from an adult who received the influenza vaccine. CDR3 DNA sequence: TGTGCCAGCTCAAATTCTGACGGCTACACCTTC. Protein product: CASSNSDGYTF.